The clone carrying this T cell receptor beta chain turned up a few times. Trimming removed 3 bases from V and 0 bases from J, with 9 bases in between. CDR3 length equals 15 residues. Germline lookup yields CDR1 SGHTA and CDR2 FQGNSA. This sample was taken from a study of control samples from healthy donors and cancer patients. Some clones are missing from TCRdb's copy, which holds only in-frame ones; the method was immunoSEQ multiplex PCR. The data hold tens of thousands of clones, with over 85% observed a single time. Sequenced input: PBMCs. The V and J genes are TRBV7-2 and TRBJ2-1; D unclear. The source of this sequence is a man aged 30-40 years with colorectal cancer. CDR3 sequence (DNA): TGTGCCAGCAGCTTCCTACCGAGCTCCTACAATGAGCAGTTCTTC. It is translated as CASSFLPSSYNEQFF.